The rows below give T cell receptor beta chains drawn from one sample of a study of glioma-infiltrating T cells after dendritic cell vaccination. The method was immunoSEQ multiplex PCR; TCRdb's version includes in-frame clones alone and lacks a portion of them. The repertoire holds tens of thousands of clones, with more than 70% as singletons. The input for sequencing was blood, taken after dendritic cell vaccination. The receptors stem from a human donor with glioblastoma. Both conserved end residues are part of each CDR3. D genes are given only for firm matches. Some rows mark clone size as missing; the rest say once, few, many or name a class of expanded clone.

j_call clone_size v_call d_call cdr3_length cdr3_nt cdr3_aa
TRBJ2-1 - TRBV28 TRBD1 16 TGTGCCAGCAGTTCTCCAGGGGGCCTGGACTACAATGAGCAGTTCTTC CASSSPGGLDYNEQFF
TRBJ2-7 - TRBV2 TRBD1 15 TGTGCCAGCAGGGAACCGGGACAGGGGACGTACGAGCAGTACTTC CASREPGQGTYEQYF
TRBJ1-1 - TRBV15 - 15 TGTGCCACCAGCAGAGATCGGGGGATGAACACTGAAGCTTTCTTT CATSRDRGMNTEAFF
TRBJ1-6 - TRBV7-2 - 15 TGTGCCAGCAGCGCCCGGGATACTTACTATTCACCCCTCCACTTT CASSARDTYYSPLHF
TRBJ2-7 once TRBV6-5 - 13 TGTGCCAGCAGCCTAAGGGGCCTATACGAGCAGTACTTC CASSLRGLYEQYF
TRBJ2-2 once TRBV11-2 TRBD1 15 TGTGCCAGCAGCATCGGGACAGGGTCCACCGGGGAGCTGTTTTTT CASSIGTGSTGELFF
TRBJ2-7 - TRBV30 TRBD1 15 TGTGCCTGGAGCCTCGGACAGGCCACAGTGGGGGAGCAGTACTTC CAWSLGQATVGEQYF
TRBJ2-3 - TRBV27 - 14 TGTGCCAGCAGTCCCTACGGGGGCACAGATACGCAGTATTTT CASSPYGGTDTQYF
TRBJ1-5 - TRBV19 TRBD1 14 TGTGCCAGTAGTACCGGGACAGGGTACCAGCCCCAGCATTTT CASSTGTGYQPQHF
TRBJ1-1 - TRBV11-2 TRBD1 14 TGTGCCAGCAGCTTAGCAGGGGGCCGTACTGAAGCTTTCTTT CASSLAGGRTEAFF
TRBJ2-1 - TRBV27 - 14 TGTGCCAGCAGTTTCGGGGATCTCCGCAATGAGCAGTTCTTC CASSFGDLRNEQFF
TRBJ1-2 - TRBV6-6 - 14 TGTGCCAGCAGCCCTCTGGGGGCGCGGTATGGCTACACCTTC CASSPLGARYGYTF
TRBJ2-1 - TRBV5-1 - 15 TGCGCCAGCAGCTTGGAGGGGGTTTACTACAATGAGCAGTTCTTC CASSLEGVYYNEQFF